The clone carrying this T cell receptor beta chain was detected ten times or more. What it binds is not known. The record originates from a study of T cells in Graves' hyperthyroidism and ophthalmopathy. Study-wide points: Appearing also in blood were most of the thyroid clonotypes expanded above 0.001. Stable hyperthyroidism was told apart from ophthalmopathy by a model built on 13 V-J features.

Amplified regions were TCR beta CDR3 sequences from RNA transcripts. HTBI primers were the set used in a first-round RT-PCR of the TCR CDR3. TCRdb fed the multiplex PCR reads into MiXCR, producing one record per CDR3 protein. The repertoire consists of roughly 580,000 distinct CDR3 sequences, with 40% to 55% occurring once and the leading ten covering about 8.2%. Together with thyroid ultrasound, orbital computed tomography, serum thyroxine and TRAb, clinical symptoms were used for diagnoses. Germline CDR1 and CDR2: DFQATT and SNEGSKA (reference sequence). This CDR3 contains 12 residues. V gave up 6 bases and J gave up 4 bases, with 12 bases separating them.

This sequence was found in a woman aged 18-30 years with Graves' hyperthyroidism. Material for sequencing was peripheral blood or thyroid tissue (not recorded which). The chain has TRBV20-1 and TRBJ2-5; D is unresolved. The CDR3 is CSAGRQSETQYF. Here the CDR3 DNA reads TGCAGTGCCGGCCGGCAGTCAGAGACCCAGTACTTC.